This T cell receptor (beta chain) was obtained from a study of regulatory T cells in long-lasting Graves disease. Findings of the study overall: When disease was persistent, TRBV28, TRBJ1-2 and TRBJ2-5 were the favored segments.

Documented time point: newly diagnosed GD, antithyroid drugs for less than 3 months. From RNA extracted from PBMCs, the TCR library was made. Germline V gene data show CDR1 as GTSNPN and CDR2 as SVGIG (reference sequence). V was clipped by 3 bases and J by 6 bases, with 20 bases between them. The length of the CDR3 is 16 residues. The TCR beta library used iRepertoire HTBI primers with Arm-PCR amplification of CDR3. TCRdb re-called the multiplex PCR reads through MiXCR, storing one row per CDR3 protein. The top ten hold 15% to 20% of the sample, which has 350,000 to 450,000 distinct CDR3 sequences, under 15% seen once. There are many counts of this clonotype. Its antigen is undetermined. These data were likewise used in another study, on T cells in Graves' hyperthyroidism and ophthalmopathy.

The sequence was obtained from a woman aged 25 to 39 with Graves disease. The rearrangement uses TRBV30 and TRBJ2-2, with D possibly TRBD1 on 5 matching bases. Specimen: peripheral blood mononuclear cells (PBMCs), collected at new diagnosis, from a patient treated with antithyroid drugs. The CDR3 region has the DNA TGTGCCTGGAGCGGCCCCGGCAGGGTTTCTTCCGGGGAGCTGTTTTTT. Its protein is CAWSGPGRVSSGELFF.